The 7 T cell receptor beta chains given below trace back to one sample, sequenced in a study of T cell repertoires in cytomegalovirus infection. Their recognized antigens are unknown. TCRdb ran MiXCR on the reads and lists one entry per CDR3 protein. The table shows approximately 100,000 distinct CDR3 sequences, with under 50% occurring only once. The source material was CD8+ T cells from cultured PBMCs, sampled from culture after CMV antigen stimulation. Receptor source: a human donor in good health (CMV status not recorded). Some clones in this sample may be carry-over from other donors' samples.

This clonotype was seen at least ten times. The chain couples TRBV7-8 to TRBJ2-4; D is possibly TRBD1 (6 bases). Germline lookup yields CDR1 SGHVS and CDR2 FQNEAQ. The V end was cut by 4 bases, the J end by 7 bases, with 14 bases between. This CDR3 contains 14 residues. CDR3: CASSSGETLNIQYF. The CDR3 DNA reads as TGTGCCAGCAGCTCAGGGGAGACCTTGAACATTCAGTACTTC.

Only a few counts were recorded for this clonotype. V gene TRBV6-1 combines with J gene TRBJ2-6; 7 nucleotides line up with TRBD1. The V segment lost 4 bases and the J segment 0 bases; nucleotides outside the gene matches: 0. The CDR3 is made up of 15 amino acids. The germline gives CDR1 MNHNS, CDR2 SASEGT. The CDR3 region has the DNA TGTGCCAGCAGTGGACAGGGCTCTGGGGCCAACGTCCTGACTTTC. Translated, it gives CASSGQGSGANVLTF.

This clonotype was seen a few times. The V call is TRBV7-6, the J call TRBJ1-1, with a weak D call TRBD1 (6 bases). V was pared by 5 bases and J by 4 bases, with 11 bases between. This CDR3 contains 13 residues. Germline CDR1 SGHVS, CDR2 FNYEAQ. The CDR3 DNA follows: TGTGCCAGCAGCAGCAGGGGCGGCACTGAAGCTTTCTTT. As protein: CASSSRGGTEAFF.

The gene calls are TRBV23-1 and TRBJ2-3; D remains ambiguous. TRBV23-1 counts as an open reading frame of uncertain function. The CDR3 is 16 residues long. V was cut by 0 bases and J by 0 bases, with 10 bases left in between. In DNA form, the CDR3 reads TGCGCCAGCAGTCAATCGATTATATGTAGCACAGATACGCAGTATTTT. It codes for CASSQSIICSTDTQYF.

This chain uses TRBV29-1 with TRBJ2-3; possible D gene TRBD2, 6 bases. The V and J ends lost 1 base and 4 bases respectively, with 15 bases between them. CDR3 length equals 15 residues. Germline CDR1 reads SQVTM; CDR2 reads ANQGSEA. This chain's CDR3 is CSVEARGGRADTQYF. The DNA of the CDR3 is TGCAGCGTTGAAGCCCGAGGAGGGCGGGCAGATACGCAGTATTTT.

This clonotype has a handful of counts. The rearrangement joins TRBV7-9 to TRBJ2-7; TRBD1 might be the D (5 bases). V lost 1 base and J lost 7, with 8 bases in between. CDR1 is SEHNR, CDR2 FQNEAQ, per germline (reference sequence). The CDR3 spans 12 residues. CDR3 sequence: CASSLVQEEQYF. The CDR3 DNA reads as TGTGCCAGCAGCTTAGTACAGGAGGAGCAGTACTTC.

This clonotype was observed a few times. The gene calls are TRBV12-3 or TRBV12-4 and TRBJ2-3, with TRBD1 identical over 8 bases. The length of the CDR3 is 15 residues. The ends lost 7 bases at V and 3 bases at J; junction bases unmatched: 9. The CDR3 DNA is TGTGCCAGCAACGAAGCAGGGGGCGCGACAGATACGCAGTATTTT. It specifies CASNEAGGATDTQYF.